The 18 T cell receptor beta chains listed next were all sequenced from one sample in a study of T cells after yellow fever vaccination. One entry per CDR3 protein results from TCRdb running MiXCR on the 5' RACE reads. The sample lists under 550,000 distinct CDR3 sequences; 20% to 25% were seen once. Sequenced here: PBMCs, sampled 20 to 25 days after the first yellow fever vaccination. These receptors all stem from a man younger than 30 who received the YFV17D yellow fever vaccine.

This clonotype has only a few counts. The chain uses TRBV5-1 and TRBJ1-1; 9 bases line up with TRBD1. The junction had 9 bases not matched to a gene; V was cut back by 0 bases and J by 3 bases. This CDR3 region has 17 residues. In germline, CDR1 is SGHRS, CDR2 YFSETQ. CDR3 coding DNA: TGCGCCAGCAGCTTGGCCTGGGGAACAGGGGGCGACACTGAAGCTTTCTTT. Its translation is CASSLAWGTGGDTEAFF.

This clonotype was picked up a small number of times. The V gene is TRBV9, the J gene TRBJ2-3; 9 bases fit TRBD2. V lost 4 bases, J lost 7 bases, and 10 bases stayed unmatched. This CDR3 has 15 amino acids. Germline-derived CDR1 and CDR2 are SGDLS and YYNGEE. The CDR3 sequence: CASSLSGGHMNTQYF. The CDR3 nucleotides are TGTGCCAGCAGCCTGAGCGGGGGGCACATGAATACGCAGTATTTT.

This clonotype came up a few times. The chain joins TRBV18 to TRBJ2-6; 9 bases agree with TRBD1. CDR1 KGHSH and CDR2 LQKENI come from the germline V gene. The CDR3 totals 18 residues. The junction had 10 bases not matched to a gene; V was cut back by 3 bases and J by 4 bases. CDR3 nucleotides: TGTGCCAGCTCACCGAGAGGGACAGGGACTCTCGGGGCCAACGTCCTGACTTTC. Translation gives CASSPRGTGTLGANVLTF.

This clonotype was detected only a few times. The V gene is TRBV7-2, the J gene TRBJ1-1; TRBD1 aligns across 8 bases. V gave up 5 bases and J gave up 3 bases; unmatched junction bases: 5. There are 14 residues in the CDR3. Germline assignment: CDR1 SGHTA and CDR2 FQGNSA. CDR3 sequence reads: CASSKQGGDTEAFF. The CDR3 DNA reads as TGTGCCAGCAGCAAACAGGGGGGCGACACTGAAGCTTTCTTT.

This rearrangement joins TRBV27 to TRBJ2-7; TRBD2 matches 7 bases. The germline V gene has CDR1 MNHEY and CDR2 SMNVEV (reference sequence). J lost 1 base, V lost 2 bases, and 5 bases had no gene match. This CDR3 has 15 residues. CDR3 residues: CASSLRGVGSYEQYV. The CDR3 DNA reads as TGTGCCAGCAGTTTACGGGGGGTCGGATCCTACGAGCAGTACGTC.

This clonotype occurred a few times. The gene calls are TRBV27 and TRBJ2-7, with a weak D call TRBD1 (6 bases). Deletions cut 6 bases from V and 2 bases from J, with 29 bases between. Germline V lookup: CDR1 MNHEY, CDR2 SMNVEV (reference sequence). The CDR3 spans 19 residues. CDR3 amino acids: CASSLPRDTGVEITYEQYV. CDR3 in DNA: TGTGCCAGCAGCCTACCCCGGGACACCGGCGTCGAGATTACCTACGAGCAGTACGTC.

CDR3 sequence (DNA): TGCAGCGTTGAAGATCGGCAGGGGGGTGGCTACACCTTC. As protein: CSVEDRQGGGYTF. The chain combines TRBV29-1 with TRBJ1-2, with 7 positions matching TRBD1. CDR1 is SQVTM and CDR2 is ANQGSEA in the germline V gene. This CDR3 has 13 amino acids. V shed 0 bases, J shed 7 bases, and the junction held 5 bases outside the gene matches. Full variable domain (remainder filled in from reference TRBV29-1 and TRBJ1-2): SAVISQKPSRDICQRGTSLTIQCQVDSQVTMMFWYRQQPGQSLTLIATANQGSEATYESGFVIDKFPISRPNLTFSTLTVSNMSPEDSSIYLCSVEDRQGGGYTFGSGTRLTVV.

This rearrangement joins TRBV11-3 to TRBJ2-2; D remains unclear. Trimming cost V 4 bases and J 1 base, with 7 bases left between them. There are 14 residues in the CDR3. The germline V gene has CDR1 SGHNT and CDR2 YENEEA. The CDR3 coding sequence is TGTGCCAGCAGCTCCCTACTGAACACCGGGGAGCTGTTTTTT. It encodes CASSSLLNTGELFF.

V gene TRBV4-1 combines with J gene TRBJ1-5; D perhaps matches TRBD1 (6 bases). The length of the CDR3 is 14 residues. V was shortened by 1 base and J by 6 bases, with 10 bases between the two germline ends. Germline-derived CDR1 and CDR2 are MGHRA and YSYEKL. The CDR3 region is CASSQGGGVQPQHF. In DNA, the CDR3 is TGCGCCAGCAGCCAAGGAGGGGGGGTTCAGCCCCAGCATTTT.

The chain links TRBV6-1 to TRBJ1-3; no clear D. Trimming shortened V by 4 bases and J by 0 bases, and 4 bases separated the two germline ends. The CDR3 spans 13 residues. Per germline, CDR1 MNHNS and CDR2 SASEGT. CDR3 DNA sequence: TGTGCCAGCAGTGGTAGCTCTGGAAACACCATATATTTT. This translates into CASSGSSGNTIYF.

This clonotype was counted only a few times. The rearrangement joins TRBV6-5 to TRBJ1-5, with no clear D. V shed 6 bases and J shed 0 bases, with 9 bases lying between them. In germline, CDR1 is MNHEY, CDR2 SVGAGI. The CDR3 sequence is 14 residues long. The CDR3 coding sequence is TGTGCCAGCAGCCAACTGTATAGCAATCAGCCCCAGCATTTT. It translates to CASSQLYSNQPQHF.

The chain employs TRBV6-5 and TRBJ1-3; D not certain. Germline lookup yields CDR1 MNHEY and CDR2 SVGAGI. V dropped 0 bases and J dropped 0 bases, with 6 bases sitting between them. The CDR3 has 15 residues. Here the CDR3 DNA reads TGTGCCAGCAGTTACTCTTCAATCTCTGGAAACACCATATATTTT. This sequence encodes CASSYSSISGNTIYF.

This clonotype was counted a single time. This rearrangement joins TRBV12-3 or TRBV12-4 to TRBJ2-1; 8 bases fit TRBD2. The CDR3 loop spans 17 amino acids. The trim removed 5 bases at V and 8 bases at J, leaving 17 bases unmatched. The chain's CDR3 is CASSPSSGGAMNDEQFF. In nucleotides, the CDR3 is TGTGCCAGCAGTCCGTCTTCGGGGGGGGCGATGAACGATGAGCAGTTCTTC.

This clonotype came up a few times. CDR3 in DNA: TGTGCCAGCAGCTTTGGGCAGGAGGCCGAGCAGTACTTC. Protein product: CASSFGQEAEQYF. J is TRBJ2-7 and V is TRBV7-2; D may be TRBD2 (5 bases). The CDR3 covers 13 residues. Germline V CDR1 and CDR2: SGHTA, FQGNSA. V lost 3 bases, J lost 6 bases, and 12 bases lay in between.

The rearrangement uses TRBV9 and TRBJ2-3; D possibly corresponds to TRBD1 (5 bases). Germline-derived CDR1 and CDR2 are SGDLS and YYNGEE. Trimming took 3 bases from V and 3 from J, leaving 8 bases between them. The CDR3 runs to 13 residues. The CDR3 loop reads CASSGRQTDTQYF. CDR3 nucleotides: TGTGCCAGCAGCGGACGACAGACAGATACGCAGTATTTT.

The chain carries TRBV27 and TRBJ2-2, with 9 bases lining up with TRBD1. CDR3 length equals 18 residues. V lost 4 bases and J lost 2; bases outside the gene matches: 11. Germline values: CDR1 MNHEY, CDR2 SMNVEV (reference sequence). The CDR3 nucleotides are TGTGCCAGCAGTTCCGGGACAGGGTTAGGACCCAACACCGGGGAGCTGTTTTTT. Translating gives CASSSGTGLGPNTGELFF.

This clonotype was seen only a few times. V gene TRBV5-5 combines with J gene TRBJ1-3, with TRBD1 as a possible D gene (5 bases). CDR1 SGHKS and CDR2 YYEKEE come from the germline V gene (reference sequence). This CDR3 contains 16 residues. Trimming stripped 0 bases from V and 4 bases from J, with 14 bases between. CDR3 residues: CASSLVAGQGGNTIYF. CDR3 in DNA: TGTGCCAGCAGCTTGGTGGCAGGGCAGGGAGGAAACACCATATATTTT.

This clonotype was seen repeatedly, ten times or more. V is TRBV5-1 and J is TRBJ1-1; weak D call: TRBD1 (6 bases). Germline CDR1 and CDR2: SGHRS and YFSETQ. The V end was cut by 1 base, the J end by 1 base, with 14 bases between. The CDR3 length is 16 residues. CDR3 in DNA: TGCGCCAGCAGCTTGTTGGGGGCCAGTTCGAACACTGAAGCTTTCTTT. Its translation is CASSLLGASSNTEAFF.